The sequence of this T cell receptor beta chain was determined in a study of shared clonotypes between healthy human individuals. Sequencing was performed with immunoSEQ multiplex PCR; in TCRdb, only in-frame clones are kept and a portion is missing. The sample lists millions of clones, under 95% occurring once. CD45RO-negative, CCR7-selected cells formed the naive CD8 fraction, which excluded terminally differentiated effector memory CD45RA+ cells. The V gene's germline CDR1 is SGHRS and CDR2 YFSETQ. This CDR3 contains 15 residues. Trimming removed 4 bases from V and 2 bases from J; junction bases left unmatched: 9. This clone was recorded only once.

The chain joins TRBV5-1 to TRBJ2-7; 7 nucleotides match TRBD2. This clonotype originated in a man younger than 35 in good health. Some clones in this sample may be carry-over from other donors' samples. The sequenced material came from naive CD8+ T cells from PBMCs. Written as DNA, the CDR3 is TGCGCCAGCAGCCGGAGCGGGGCTGAGGCCTACGAGCAGTACTTC. Protein product: CASSRSGAEAYEQYF.